One sample yielded the 32 T cell receptor beta chains listed below, sequenced in a study of a mutant IDH1 vaccine in newly diagnosed glioma. No antigen has been assigned to these receptors. Clones were read by immunoSEQ multiplex PCR, and TCRdb kept only the in-frame ones, dropping some. Altogether roughly 30,000 clones are present, approximately 80% being singletons, with the ten largest covering approximately 24%. Described time point: week 5, during vaccination. The vaccine gave 300 ug of a 20-mer mutant IDH1 peptide subcutaneously per dose. The sequencing here drew on PBMCs, taken from a glioma patient whose treatment included an IDH1 peptide vaccine. The receptors stem from a man aged 30 to 45 with glioma.

The J gene is TRBJ2-2, the V gene TRBV6-1; 7 bases fit TRBD1. CDR3 length equals 14 residues. The junction had 4 bases not matched to a gene; V was cut back by 3 bases and J by 6 bases. Germline loops: CDR1 MNHNS, CDR2 SASEGT. The CDR3 coding sequence is TGTGCCAGCAGTGAGAACAGGGGCCCCGGGGAGCTGTTTTTT. Amino acid sequence: CASSENRGPGELFF.

This chain links TRBV5-4 with TRBJ1-4; TRBD1 matches at 9 bases. In germline, CDR1 is SGHNT, CDR2 YYREEE (reference sequence). The trim removed 0 bases at V and 6 bases at J, leaving 3 bases unmatched. The CDR3 has 15 amino acids. The CDR3 here is CASSLETGGYEKLFF. The CDR3, as DNA: TGTGCCAGCAGCTTGGAGACAGGGGGGTATGAAAAACTGTTTTTT.

This chain uses TRBV7-9 with TRBJ1-2; 8 nucleotides align to TRBD1. The CDR3 is 16 residues long. Trimming at V came to 1 base and at J to 1 base, leaving 5 bases not matched to a gene. Germline loops: CDR1 SEHNR, CDR2 FQNEAQ (reference sequence). As DNA, the CDR3 is TGTGCCAGCAGCTTAGGCAGGGGGCGGAGTAACTATGGCTACACCTTC. It translates to CASSLGRGRSNYGYTF.

J is TRBJ1-2 and V is TRBV6-1, with a tentative D call TRBD1 (6 bases). V was cut by 3 bases and J by 4 bases, with 6 bases left in between. Germline V gene data show CDR1 as MNHNS and CDR2 as SASEGT. The CDR3 has 12 amino acids. The CDR3 protein is CASSETGYGYTF. In nucleotides, the CDR3 is TGTGCCAGCAGTGAGACAGGCTATGGCTACACCTTC.

The chain couples TRBV7-9 to TRBJ2-2; D is perhaps TRBD1 (5 bases). The length of the CDR3 is 15 residues. V was cut by 8 bases and J by 0 bases, with 13 bases left in between. In germline, CDR1 is SEHNR, CDR2 FQNEAQ (reference sequence). CDR3 residues: CASRQGASNTGELFF. In nucleotides, the CDR3 is TGTGCCAGCCGGCAGGGTGCATCGAACACCGGGGAGCTGTTTTTT.

The rearrangement links TRBV6-1 to TRBJ2-7, with D possibly called TRBD1 or TRBD2 (5 bases each). The ends were cut back, 4 bases at V and 6 bases at J, with 13 bases in the middle. Germline V CDR1 and CDR2: MNHNS, SASEGT. The CDR3 contains 13 residues. The CDR3 sequence: CASSAVRDREQYF. CDR3 coding DNA: TGTGCCAGCAGTGCGGTACGGGACCGCGAGCAGTACTTC.

The genes are TRBV11-2 and TRBJ1-1; D gene unclear. The CDR3 consists of 13 residues. V dropped 4 bases and J dropped 7 bases, with 13 bases sitting between them. The germline V gene has CDR1 SGHAT and CDR2 FQNNGV. The CDR3 here is CASSWGVEFEAFF. The CDR3 coding sequence is TGTGCCAGCAGCTGGGGAGTGGAATTTGAAGCTTTCTTT.

The chain couples TRBV2 to TRBJ1-2; the D is unclear. The CDR3 covers 13 residues. Per germline, CDR1 SNHLY and CDR2 FYNNEI. Deletions cut 5 bases from V and 2 bases from J, with 9 bases between. CDR3: CASSSLPNYGYTF. For the CDR3, the DNA is TGTGCCAGCAGTTCCTTGCCCAACTATGGCTACACCTTC.

The sample holds one count of this clone. The chain recombines TRBV29-1 with TRBJ2-3, with D uncertain. This CDR3 spans 14 amino acids. Per the germline V gene, CDR1 is SQVTM and CDR2 is ANQGSEA. V lost 0 bases and J 1 base, leaving 8 bases between the germline ends. The CDR3 region has the DNA TGCAGCGTTGAAGATGAGGTGGGCACAGATACGCAGTATTTT. This sequence encodes CSVEDEVGTDTQYF.

The chain couples TRBV7-8 to TRBJ1-1; weak D call: TRBD1 (5 bases). CDR1 SGHVS and CDR2 FQNEAQ come from the germline V gene. With 4 bases removed from V and 5 bases from J, the gap between germline ends came to 11 bases. The CDR3 has 13 residues. DNA of the CDR3: TGTGCCAGCAGCTCCATGGGGCAAACTGAAGCTTTCTTT. Amino acid sequence: CASSSMGQTEAFF.

V is TRBV4-1 and J is TRBJ1-5, with 8 bases fitting TRBD1. CDR3 size: 18 residues. The germline gives CDR1 MGHRA, CDR2 YSYEKL. The trim removed 0 bases at V and 1 base at J, leaving 8 bases unmatched. The CDR3 reads CASSQERGDRLSNQPQHF. In DNA form, the CDR3 reads TGCGCCAGCAGCCAAGAGCGTGGGGACAGGTTGAGCAATCAGCCCCAGCATTTT.

V is TRBV5-1 and J is TRBJ2-5; 7 bases match TRBD2. Germline values: CDR1 SGHRS, CDR2 YFSETQ. The CDR3 is 15 residues long. V lost 0 bases and J lost 2; bases outside the gene matches: 4. CDR3 protein: CASSLDGGNQETQYF. The CDR3 nucleotides are TGCGCCAGCAGCTTGGACGGGGGGAATCAAGAGACCCAGTACTTC. The variable domain in full, with the rest retrieved from reference TRBV5-1 and TRBJ2-5, is KAGVTQTPRYLIKTRGQQVTLSCSPISGHRSVSWYQQTPGQGLQFLFEYFSETQRNKGNFPGRFSGRQFSNSRSEMNVSTLELGDSALYLCASSLDGGNQETQYFGPGTRLLVL.

This rearrangement joins TRBV6-4 to TRBJ2-2, with 8 bases matching TRBD2. CDR1 MRHNA and CDR2 SNTAGT come from the germline V gene. This CDR3 region has 14 residues. V was pared by 3 bases and J by 3 bases, with 0 bases of the junction left unmatched. CDR3 amino acids: CASSEAGDTGELFF. The CDR3 DNA follows: TGTGCCAGCAGTGAAGCGGGGGACACCGGGGAGCTGTTTTTT.

This rearrangement joins TRBV4-1 to TRBJ2-5, with D unresolved. V lost 0 bases, J lost 5 bases, and 13 bases lay in between. The germline V gene encodes CDR1 MGHRA and CDR2 YSYEKL. The CDR3 is made up of 15 amino acids. This chain's CDR3 is CASSQEGFGSETQYF. The CDR3 nucleotides are TGCGCCAGCAGCCAAGAAGGATTCGGATCTGAGACCCAGTACTTC.

The genes are TRBV5-4 and TRBJ2-5, with a weak D call TRBD1 (6 bases). The V end lost 5 bases, the J end lost 7 bases, and 21 bases lay between the germline ends. CDR1 is SGHNT and CDR2 is YYREEE in the germline V gene (reference sequence). There are 15 residues in the CDR3. CDR3 nucleotides: TGTGCCAGCAGGCCCGGGACAAATGAAAAAGGGACCCAGTACTTC. Protein product: CASRPGTNEKGTQYF.

CDR3 sequence: CASSLVLAAGGETQYF. In DNA form, the CDR3 reads TGTGCCAGCAGCTTAGTTTTGGCGGCGGGAGGAGAGACCCAGTACTTC. The chain uses TRBV7-2 and TRBJ2-5, with TRBD2 matching over 8 bases. V gave up 1 base and J gave up 4 bases; unmatched junction bases: 8. This CDR3 region has 16 residues. CDR1 and CDR2 (germline): SGHTA, FQGNSA. The whole variable domain, filled in from reference TRBV7-2 and TRBJ2-5, reads GAGVSQSPSNKVTEKGKDVELRCDPISGHTALYWYRQSLGQGLEFLIYFQGNSAPDKSGLPSDRFSAERTGGSVSTLTIQRTQQEDSAVYLCASSLVLAAGGETQYFGPGTRLLVL.

This clone has just one count. This sequence joins TRBV30 and TRBJ1-1; 9 bases agree with TRBD1. The junction had 3 bases not matched to a gene; V was cut back by 5 bases and J by 5 bases. Germline V gives CDR1 GTSNPN, CDR2 SVGIG (reference sequence). The CDR3 runs 12 residues. The CDR3 sequence: CAWYRGRTEAFF. CDR3 nucleotides: TGTGCCTGGTACAGGGGGCGGACTGAAGCTTTCTTT.

The CDR3: CASSLVGDTEAFF. In DNA, the CDR3 is TGTGCCAGCAGCTTGGTGGGCGACACTGAAGCTTTCTTT. V is TRBV7-2 and J is TRBJ1-1, with D unresolved. The CDR3 loop spans 13 amino acids. V shed 3 bases and J shed 3 bases, with 8 bases lying between them. The germline V gene has CDR1 SGHTA and CDR2 FQGNSA.

The J gene is TRBJ1-5, the V gene TRBV5-6, with TRBD1 matching 8 bases. This CDR3 has 15 amino acids. V was pared by 0 bases and J by 6 bases, with 5 bases of the junction left unmatched. The V gene's germline CDR1 is SGHDT and CDR2 YYEEEE. CDR3 sequence (DNA): TGTGCCAGCAGCTTGGCAGGGGGCTTAAGTCAGCCCCAGCATTTT. It specifies CASSLAGGLSQPQHF.

The chain recombines TRBV6-5 with TRBJ1-1; the D is unclear. Germline V lookup: CDR1 MNHEY, CDR2 SVGAGI. Trimming removed 0 bases at V and 0 bases at J, with 11 bases between. The CDR3 is 16 amino acids. The DNA for the CDR3 is TGTGCCAGCAGTTACTCGAATGCAGGTATGAACACTGAAGCTTTCTTT. Translating it yields CASSYSNAGMNTEAFF.

The count of this clone is one. The rearrangement links TRBV30 to TRBJ1-2; D gene ambiguous. The ends were cut back, 2 bases at V and 1 base at J, with 8 bases in the middle. This CDR3 comprises 13 residues. The germline V gene has CDR1 GTSNPN and CDR2 SVGIG (reference sequence). CDR3 coding DNA: TGTGCCTGGAGTTCTGGTCTTAACTATGGCTACACCTTC. Protein sequence: CAWSSGLNYGYTF.

The chain's CDR3 is CSVEWGNTEAFF. The CDR3 nucleotides read TGCAGCGTTGAATGGGGAAACACTGAAGCTTTCTTT. V and J are TRBV29-1 and TRBJ1-1; D ambiguous. Deletions cut 2 bases from V and 2 bases from J, with 6 bases between. CDR1 and CDR2 (germline): SQVTM, ANQGSEA. The CDR3 spans 12 residues.

The chain recombines TRBV19 with TRBJ1-4; D may be TRBD1 (6 bases). The length of the CDR3 is 14 residues. The V end was cut by 6 bases, the J end by 13 bases, with 21 bases between. CDR1 LNHDA and CDR2 SQIVND come from the germline V gene (reference sequence). CDR3 residues: CASRVSVTGKRLFF. CDR3 DNA sequence: TGTGCCAGTAGGGTCTCGGTTACAGGGAAGCGACTGTTTTTT. The whole variable domain, remainder taken from reference TRBV19 and TRBJ1-4, is DGGITQSPKYLFRKEGQNVTLSCEQNLNHDAMYWYRQDPGQGLRLIYYSQIVNDFQKGDIAEGYSVSREKKESFPLTVTSAQKNPTAFYLCASRVSVTGKRLFFGSGTQLSVL.

The chain carries TRBV7-9 and TRBJ1-1; tentative D call: TRBD1 (6 bases). Germline V gene data show CDR1 as SEHNR and CDR2 as FQNEAQ (reference sequence). V lost 5 bases to trimming and J lost 5 bases, with 15 bases between them. The CDR3 is 14 amino acids. The DNA of the CDR3 is TGTGCCAGCAGCCCAGCTCCACAGGGTACTGAAGCTTTCTTT. It is translated as CASSPAPQGTEAFF.

This chain connects TRBV5-6 to TRBJ1-2; D is perhaps TRBD1 (6 bases). V lost 1 base and J lost 4, with 11 bases in between. This CDR3 is 14 amino acids long. Germline V gives CDR1 SGHDT, CDR2 YYEEEE. CDR3 sequence (DNA): TGTGCCAGCAGCTTGCCGGCAGGGGTCTATGGCTACACCTTC. Translating gives CASSLPAGVYGYTF.

The gene calls are TRBV5-6 and TRBJ2-5, with no clear D. This CDR3 is built from 14 residues. Trimming pared 0 bases from V and 4 bases from J, leaving 10 bases between. The germline V gene has CDR1 SGHDT and CDR2 YYEEEE. CDR3 region: CASSLEAARETQYF. CDR3 coding DNA: TGTGCCAGCAGCTTGGAGGCAGCAAGAGAGACCCAGTACTTC.

J is TRBJ1-2 and V is TRBV2, with a tentative D call TRBD1 (6 bases). Germline V lookup: CDR1 SNHLY, CDR2 FYNNEI. The CDR3 totals 11 residues. Trimming stripped 8 bases from V and 4 bases from J, with 8 bases between. The CDR3 loop reads CASAGAYGYTF. The CDR3, as DNA: TGTGCCAGCGCGGGGGCCTATGGCTACACCTTC.

The chain joins TRBV7-8 to TRBJ2-7; perhaps TRBD2 as D (5 bases). This CDR3 spans 15 amino acids. V was pared by 4 bases and J by 2 bases, with 15 bases between. Per germline, CDR1 SGHVS and CDR2 FQNEAQ. The CDR3 loop is CASSWSGQEAYEQYF. CDR3 sequence (DNA): TGTGCCAGCAGCTGGTCGGGCCAGGAGGCCTACGAGCAGTACTTC.

V gene TRBV7-9 combines with J gene TRBJ2-7; 9 bases are a match to TRBD1. The germline V gene encodes CDR1 SEHNR and CDR2 FQNEAQ (reference sequence). The CDR3 has 15 residues. Unmatched junction bases numbered 5, after V lost 5 bases and J lost 0 bases. The CDR3 here is CASSAPGQGSYEQYF. The CDR3 bases are TGTGCCAGCAGCGCCCCGGGACAGGGCTCCTACGAGCAGTACTTC.

The chain uses TRBV18 and TRBJ1-4, with D unresolved. This CDR3 is built from 16 residues. Trimming removed 3 bases from V and 0 bases from J, with 11 bases in between. Germline V gene lookup returns CDR1 KGHSH and CDR2 LQKENI. In DNA form, the CDR3 reads TGTGCCAGCTCACCCAGCAGCGCGGCAACTAATGAAAAACTGTTTTTT. It yields the protein CASSPSSAATNEKLFF.

The chain has TRBV4-2 and TRBJ1-2; unclear D gene. CDR3 length equals 13 residues. V shed 1 base and J shed 5 bases, with 8 bases lying between them. Germline CDR1 reads LGHNA; CDR2 reads YNFKEQ. The CDR3 reads CASSQAREYGYTF. In DNA form, the CDR3 reads TGTGCCAGCAGCCAAGCGAGGGAGTATGGCTACACCTTC.

This chain links TRBV7-9 with TRBJ1-2; 8 bases fit TRBD1. Germline assignment: CDR1 SEHNR and CDR2 FQNEAQ (reference sequence). Unmatched junction bases numbered 3, after V lost 6 bases and J lost 3 bases. The CDR3 is made up of 13 amino acids. The CDR3 nucleotides are TGTGCCAGCAGGAAGACAGGGGACTATGGCTACACCTTC. Translating it yields CASRKTGDYGYTF.